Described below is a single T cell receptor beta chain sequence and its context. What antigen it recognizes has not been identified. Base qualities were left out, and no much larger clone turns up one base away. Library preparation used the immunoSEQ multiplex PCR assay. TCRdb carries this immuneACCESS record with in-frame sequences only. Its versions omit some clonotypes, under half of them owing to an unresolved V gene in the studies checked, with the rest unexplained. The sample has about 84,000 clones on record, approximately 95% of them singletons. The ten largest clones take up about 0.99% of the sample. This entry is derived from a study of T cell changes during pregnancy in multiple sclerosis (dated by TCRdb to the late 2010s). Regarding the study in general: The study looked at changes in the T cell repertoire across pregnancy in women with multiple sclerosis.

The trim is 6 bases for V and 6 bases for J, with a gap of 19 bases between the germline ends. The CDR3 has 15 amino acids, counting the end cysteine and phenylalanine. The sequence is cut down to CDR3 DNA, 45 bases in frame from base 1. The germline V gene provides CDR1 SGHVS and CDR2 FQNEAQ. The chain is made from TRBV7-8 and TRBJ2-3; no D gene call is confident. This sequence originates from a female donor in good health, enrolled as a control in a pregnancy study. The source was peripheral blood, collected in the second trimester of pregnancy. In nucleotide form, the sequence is TGTGCCAGCAGTTTGACTCCCTGGGTCGGCGATACGCAGTATTTT. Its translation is CASSLTPWVGDTQYF.